These T cell receptor beta chains were read from a single sample in a study of chronic HIV infection and antiretroviral therapy. TCRdb re-derived calls from the 5' RACE reads in MiXCR, one entry per CDR3 protein. The sample records approximately 47,000 distinct CDR3 sequences, about 20% being singletons. Sequencing input: peripheral blood. These receptors were collected from an adult who had HIV and had not received antiretroviral therapy, or was an uninfected healthy control (not recorded which). Both conserved end residues are part of each CDR3. The order of the fields is V gene, J gene, D gene, clone size, CDR3 DNA, CDR3 protein. The D gene is left open where the match is weak. For some rows the clone size is stated as once, few or many, or as a class when expanded; others skip it.

V gene: TRBV4-2
J gene: TRBJ1-2
D gene: TRBD1
clone size: few
CDR3 DNA: TGTGCCAGCAGCCAAGATGGGACAGGGGAGGGCTACACCTTC
CDR3 protein: CASSQDGTGEGYTF

V gene: TRBV28
J gene: TRBJ1-5
D gene: NA
clone size: NA
CDR3 DNA: TGTGCCAGCAGTAAGAAGTGGACGAGGGATCAGCCCCAGCATTTT
CDR3 protein: CASSKKWTRDQPQHF

V gene: TRBV2
J gene: TRBJ2-3
D gene: TRBD2
clone size: NA
CDR3 DNA: TGTGCCAGCAGACGCGGGACTACAGTTCATACGCAGTATTTT
CDR3 protein: CASRRGTTVHTQYF

V gene: TRBV19
J gene: TRBJ1-5
D gene: NA
clone size: NA
CDR3 DNA: TGTGCCAGTAGTCCCGACCCCCCCGTGGGAAGGGGAATGCCTCAGCCCCAGCATTTT
CDR3 protein: CASSPDPPVGRGMPQPQHF

V gene: TRBV28
J gene: TRBJ2-7
D gene: NA
clone size: NA
CDR3 DNA: TGTGCCATCCAAGACTCAATCTCCTACGAGCAGTACTTC
CDR3 protein: CAIQDSISYEQYF

V gene: TRBV4-2
J gene: TRBJ2-7
D gene: NA
clone size: few
CDR3 DNA: TGTGCCAGCAGCCAAGGGAAGGGCGGGACCCCTACTTCCTACGAGCAGTACTTC
CDR3 protein: CASSQGKGGTPTSYEQYF

V gene: TRBV20-1
J gene: TRBJ2-1
D gene: NA
clone size: few
CDR3 DNA: TGCAGTGCTAGAAGTAGGGTGAGCTCCTACAATGAGCAGTTCTTC
CDR3 protein: CSARSRVSSYNEQFF

V gene: TRBV24-1
J gene: TRBJ2-1
D gene: NA
clone size: NA
CDR3 DNA: TGTGCCACCAGCCTCCAGGGCAATGAGCAGTTCTTC
CDR3 protein: CATSLQGNEQFF

V gene: TRBV12-3/TRBV12-4
J gene: TRBJ2-7
D gene: TRBD1
clone size: NA
CDR3 DNA: TGTGCCAGCAGTTTAAACCAGGGGGCTAAAGAGCAGTACTTC
CDR3 protein: CASSLNQGAKEQYF

V gene: TRBV9
J gene: TRBJ2-7
D gene: NA
clone size: NA
CDR3 DNA: TGTGCCAGCAGCCCGCAATCCCGGGACGGCGAGCAGTACTTC
CDR3 protein: CASSPQSRDGEQYF

V gene: TRBV29-1
J gene: TRBJ2-7
D gene: TRBD1
clone size: NA
CDR3 DNA: TGCAGCGTAGCACGGGACAGGGGCTACGAGCAGTACTTC
CDR3 protein: CSVARDRGYEQYF

V gene: TRBV28
J gene: TRBJ2-5
D gene: NA
clone size: few
CDR3 DNA: TGTGCCAGCAGTTCACAAGGGAATGTGAAGACCCAGTACTTC
CDR3 protein: CASSSQGNVKTQYF

V gene: TRBV6-1
J gene: TRBJ2-3
D gene: NA
clone size: NA
CDR3 DNA: TGTGCCAGCAGTGAGGCCAGTATTAGCACAGATACGCAGTATTTT
CDR3 protein: CASSEASISTDTQYF

V gene: TRBV20-1
J gene: TRBJ2-1
D gene: TRBD2
clone size: many
CDR3 DNA: TGCAGTGCTAGAGGAGGATGGGTCTCTAGCGGGCTCTTCTTC
CDR3 protein: CSARGGWVSSGLFF

V gene: TRBV6-1
J gene: TRBJ1-1
D gene: NA
clone size: NA
CDR3 DNA: TGTGCCAGCAGTACCCTGGGGAAGAACACTGAAGCTTTCTTT
CDR3 protein: CASSTLGKNTEAFF

V gene: TRBV28
J gene: TRBJ2-7
D gene: NA
clone size: few
CDR3 DNA: TGTGCCAGCAGTTTAACCAGCGACGAGCAGTACTTC
CDR3 protein: CASSLTSDEQYF

V gene: TRBV28
J gene: TRBJ1-6
D gene: NA
clone size: few
CDR3 DNA: TGTGCCAGCACCACCCGGGTGGATTCACCCCTCCACTTT
CDR3 protein: CASTTRVDSPLHF

V gene: TRBV28
J gene: TRBJ2-2
D gene: TRBD1
clone size: few
CDR3 DNA: TGTGCCAGCAGTCGTGGGACAGGGAGGGAGCTGTTTTTT
CDR3 protein: CASSRGTGRELFF

V gene: TRBV29-1
J gene: TRBJ1-2
D gene: TRBD1
clone size: NA
CDR3 DNA: TGCAGCGTTGACCCACAGGGGGCAGGCTATGGCTACACCTTC
CDR3 protein: CSVDPQGAGYGYTF

V gene: TRBV28
J gene: TRBJ2-2
D gene: NA
clone size: many
CDR3 DNA: TGTGCCAGCAGACCCCAGGGGGGCGGGGAGCTGTTTTTT
CDR3 protein: CASRPQGGGELFF

V gene: TRBV15
J gene: TRBJ2-1
D gene: TRBD1
clone size: few
CDR3 DNA: TGTGCCACCAGCAGGGACAGGGTGGGGGAGCAGTTCTTC
CDR3 protein: CATSRDRVGEQFF

V gene: TRBV28
J gene: TRBJ2-1
D gene: NA
clone size: NA
CDR3 DNA: TGTGCCAGCAGCTATGTATACAATGAGCAGTTCTTC
CDR3 protein: CASSYVYNEQFF

V gene: TRBV4-2
J gene: TRBJ2-1
D gene: NA
clone size: few
CDR3 DNA: TGTGCCAGCAGCCAAGATGGGCGGAACGACAATGAGCAGTTCTTC
CDR3 protein: CASSQDGRNDNEQFF

V gene: TRBV12-3/TRBV12-4
J gene: TRBJ2-5
D gene: NA
clone size: NA
CDR3 DNA: TGTGCCAGCAGTTTAAACGTGGGAAGGGAGACCCAGTACTTC
CDR3 protein: CASSLNVGRETQYF

V gene: TRBV11-2
J gene: TRBJ2-1
D gene: TRBD1
clone size: NA
CDR3 DNA: TGTGCCAGCAGCTTTGGACAGGGGCCGTCGTGGGAGCAGTTCTTC
CDR3 protein: CASSFGQGPSWEQFF

V gene: TRBV29-1
J gene: TRBJ2-4
D gene: NA
clone size: few
CDR3 DNA: TGCAGCGTTGAAAGCCCTGTTGCCGGTCAAAAAAACATTCAGTACTTC
CDR3 protein: CSVESPVAGQKNIQYF

V gene: TRBV9
J gene: TRBJ2-5
D gene: TRBD2
clone size: NA
CDR3 DNA: TGTGCCAGCAGCGTAAGCGGGGGAGGACCCCAAGAGACCCAGTACTTC
CDR3 protein: CASSVSGGGPQETQYF

V gene: TRBV29-1
J gene: TRBJ1-1
D gene: NA
clone size: NA
CDR3 DNA: TGCAGCGTTGATACCGGGAGTAATCGTAGGACTGAAGCTTTCTTT
CDR3 protein: CSVDTGSNRRTEAFF

V gene: TRBV28
J gene: TRBJ2-5
D gene: TRBD2
clone size: NA
CDR3 DNA: TGTGCCAGCAGGAGGGGGACTAGCGGGGGGCGCTCCCAGTACTTC
CDR3 protein: CASRRGTSGGRSQYF

V gene: TRBV18
J gene: TRBJ1-2
D gene: NA
clone size: NA
CDR3 DNA: TGTGCCAGCTCACCTTCCCTAGCCGAAGGGAGCGGCTACACCTTC
CDR3 protein: CASSPSLAEGSGYTF

V gene: TRBV28
J gene: TRBJ2-2
D gene: NA
clone size: NA
CDR3 DNA: TGTGCCAGCAGTTTCTTAGTCGACACCGGGGAGCTGTTTTTT
CDR3 protein: CASSFLVDTGELFF

V gene: TRBV7-9
J gene: TRBJ2-1
D gene: NA
clone size: NA
CDR3 DNA: TGTGCCAGCAGCCATCGGTATGAGCAGTTCTTC
CDR3 protein: CASSHRYEQFF

V gene: TRBV5-6
J gene: TRBJ2-3
D gene: TRBD1
clone size: few
CDR3 DNA: TGTGCCAGCAGCTTGGTGGGGACAGGGGATATAGATACGCAGTATTTT
CDR3 protein: CASSLVGTGDIDTQYF

V gene: TRBV28
J gene: TRBJ1-5
D gene: NA
clone size: NA
CDR3 DNA: TGTGCCAGCAGTCACCTTAGGGATCAGCCCCAGCATTTT
CDR3 protein: CASSHLRDQPQHF